This entry describes one TCR beta chain. The sample belongs to a study of CD8+ T cells in alopecia areata. The wider study: Each of the treated patients was given oral tofacitinib, 5 to 10 mg twice daily, for moderate-to-severe alopecia areata.

The sequencing template was cDNA reverse transcribed from extracted RNA. The table came from immunoSEQ multiplex PCR; TCRdb's copy has only in-frame clones and leaves some out. The sample contains about 200,000 clones, more than 30% of which appear only once. The treatment denotes: oral pan-JAK inhibitor, 5-10 mg twice daily. This specimen was CD4+ T cells sorted from blood, taken at approximately week 30, from a patient treated with tofacitinib. This TCR was recovered from a human donor with alopecia areata.

CDR3 DNA sequence: TGTGCCAGCAGCCAGGGACTAGCCGCAGATACGCAGTATTTT. It yields the protein CASSQGLAADTQYF. The chain couples TRBV7-9 to TRBJ2-3, with 9 bases lining up with TRBD2. The germline V gene has CDR1 SEHNR and CDR2 FQNEAQ (reference sequence). This CDR3 is built from 14 residues. The V segment lost 5 bases and the J segment 4 bases; nucleotides outside the gene matches: 4.